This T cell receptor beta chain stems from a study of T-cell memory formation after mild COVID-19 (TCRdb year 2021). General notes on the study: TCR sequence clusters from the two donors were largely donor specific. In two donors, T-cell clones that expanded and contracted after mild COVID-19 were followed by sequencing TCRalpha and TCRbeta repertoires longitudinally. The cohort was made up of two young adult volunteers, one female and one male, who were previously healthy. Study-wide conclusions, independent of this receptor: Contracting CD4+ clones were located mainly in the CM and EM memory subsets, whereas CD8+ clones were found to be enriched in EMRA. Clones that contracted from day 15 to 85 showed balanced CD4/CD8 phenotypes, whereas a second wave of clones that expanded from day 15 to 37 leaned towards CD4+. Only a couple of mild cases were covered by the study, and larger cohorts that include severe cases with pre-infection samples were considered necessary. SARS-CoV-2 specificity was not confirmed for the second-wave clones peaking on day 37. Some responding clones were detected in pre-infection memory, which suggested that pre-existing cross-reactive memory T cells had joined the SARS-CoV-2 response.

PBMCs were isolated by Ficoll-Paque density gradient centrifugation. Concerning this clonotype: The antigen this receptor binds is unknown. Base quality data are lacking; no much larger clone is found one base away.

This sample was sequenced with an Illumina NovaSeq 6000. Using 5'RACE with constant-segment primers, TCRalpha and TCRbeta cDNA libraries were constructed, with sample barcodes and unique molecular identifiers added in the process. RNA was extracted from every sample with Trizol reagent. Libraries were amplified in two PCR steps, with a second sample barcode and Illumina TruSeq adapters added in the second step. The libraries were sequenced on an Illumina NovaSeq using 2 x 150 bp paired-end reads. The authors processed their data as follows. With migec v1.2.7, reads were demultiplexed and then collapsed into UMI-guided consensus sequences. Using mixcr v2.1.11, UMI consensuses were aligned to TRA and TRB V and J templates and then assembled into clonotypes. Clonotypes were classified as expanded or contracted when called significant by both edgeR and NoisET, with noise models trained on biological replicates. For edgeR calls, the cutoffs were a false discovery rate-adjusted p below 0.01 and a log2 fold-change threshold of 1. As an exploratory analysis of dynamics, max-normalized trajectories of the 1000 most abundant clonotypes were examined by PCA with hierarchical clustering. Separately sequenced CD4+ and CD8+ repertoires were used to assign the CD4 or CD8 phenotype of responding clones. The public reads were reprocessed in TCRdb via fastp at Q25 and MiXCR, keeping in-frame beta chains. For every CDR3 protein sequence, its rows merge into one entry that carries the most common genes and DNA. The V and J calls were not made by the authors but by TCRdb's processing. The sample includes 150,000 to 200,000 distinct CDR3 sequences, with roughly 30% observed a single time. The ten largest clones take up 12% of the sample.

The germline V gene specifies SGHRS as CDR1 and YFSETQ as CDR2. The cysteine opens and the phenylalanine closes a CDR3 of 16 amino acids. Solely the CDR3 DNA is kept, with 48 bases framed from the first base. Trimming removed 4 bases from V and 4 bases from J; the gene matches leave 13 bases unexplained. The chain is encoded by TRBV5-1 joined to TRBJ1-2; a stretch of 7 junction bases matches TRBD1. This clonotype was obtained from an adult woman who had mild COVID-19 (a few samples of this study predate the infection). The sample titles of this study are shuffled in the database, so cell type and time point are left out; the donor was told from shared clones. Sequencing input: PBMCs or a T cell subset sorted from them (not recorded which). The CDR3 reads CASSPSQGGLSYGYTF. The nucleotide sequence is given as TGCGCCAGCAGCCCCTCCCAGGGGGGTCTGAGCTATGGCTACACCTTC.